Detailed here is one T cell receptor beta chain. This entry comes from a study of blood T cell repertoires in COVID-19. The overall study: Sites in the United States, Italy and Spain provided acute and convalescent COVID-19 samples. Nucleic acid was either cDNA or gDNA, and it came from T cells, B-cell-depleted T cells, or PBMCs.

Losses at the gene ends were 8 bases for V and 4 bases for J; bases not matched to a gene: 10. Germline CDR1 reads SNHLY; CDR2 reads FYNNEI. CDR3 length: 14 amino acids. How the authors handled the data: From reference gene primer amplification, estimates of nucleated cell counts were derived. The table came from immunoSEQ multiplex PCR; TCRdb's copy has only in-frame clones and leaves some out. That table furnishes V, J and clone size, whereas the DNA furnished D and trimming. Found here are about 20,000 clones, 70% to 90% of them singletons; the top ten hold 3% to 4.5%. Sequenced sample: peripheral blood. The clonotype was recovered from a man aged 45-65 years with active COVID-19. The chain is built from TRBV2 and TRBJ2-5, with 7 bases that match TRBD2. CDR3 amino acids: CASGSSGVIETQYF. CDR3 bases: TGTGCCAGCGGATCCAGCGGGGTTATAGAGACCCAGTACTTC.